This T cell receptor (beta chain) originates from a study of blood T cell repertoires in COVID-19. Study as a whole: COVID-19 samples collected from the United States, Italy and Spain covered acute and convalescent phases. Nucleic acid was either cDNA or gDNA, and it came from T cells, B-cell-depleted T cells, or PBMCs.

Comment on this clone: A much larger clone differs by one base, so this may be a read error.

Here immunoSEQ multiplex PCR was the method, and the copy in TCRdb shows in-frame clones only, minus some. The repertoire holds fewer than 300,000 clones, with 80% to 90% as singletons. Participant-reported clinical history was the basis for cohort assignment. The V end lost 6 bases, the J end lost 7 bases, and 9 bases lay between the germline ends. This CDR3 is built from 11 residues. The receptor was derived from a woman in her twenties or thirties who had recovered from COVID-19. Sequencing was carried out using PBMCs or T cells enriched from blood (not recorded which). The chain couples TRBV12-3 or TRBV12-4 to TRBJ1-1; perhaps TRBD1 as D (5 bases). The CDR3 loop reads CASSPGGEAFF. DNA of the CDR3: TGTGCCAGCAGCCCCGGGGGTGAAGCTTTCTTT.